This T cell receptor (beta chain) was captured in a study of shared clonotypes between healthy human individuals. Findings and caveats of the study: Some clonotypes were shared by all four sorted-subset donors, while others were not shared. The non-shared ones had lower generation probabilities than the shared ones.

The naive CD8 subset, CD45RO-negative cells positively selected for CCR7, excluded terminally differentiated effector memory CD45RA+ cells. Concerning this clone itself: Its antigen is as yet unknown.

The CDR3 covers 17 residues. The V and J ends lost 0 bases and 6 bases, in that order; junction bases with no gene match: 9. Per germline, CDR1 SGHDN and CDR2 FVKESK. Deep-level running was used for the assay. Per the study methods: Filtering differed for immunoSEQ, which gave only junction sequences without quality scores. TCRdb's copy holds only in-frame clones and misses some; the assay was immunoSEQ multiplex PCR. V and J calls and clone size are copied from that table; D and trimming were computed from the DNA. The sample lists more than 2 million clones, about 95% seen once, with about 1.1% in the top ten.

V usage is TRBV14 and J usage is TRBJ2-2; 8 bases agree with TRBD2. The specimen sequenced was naive CD8+ T cells sorted from blood. The TCR sequence derives from a man aged 18 to 30 in good health. As DNA, the CDR3 is TGTGCCAGCAGCCAAGATTCCGGACTAGCTCGAGCCGGGGAGCTGTTTTTT. Translated, it gives CASSQDSGLARAGELFF.